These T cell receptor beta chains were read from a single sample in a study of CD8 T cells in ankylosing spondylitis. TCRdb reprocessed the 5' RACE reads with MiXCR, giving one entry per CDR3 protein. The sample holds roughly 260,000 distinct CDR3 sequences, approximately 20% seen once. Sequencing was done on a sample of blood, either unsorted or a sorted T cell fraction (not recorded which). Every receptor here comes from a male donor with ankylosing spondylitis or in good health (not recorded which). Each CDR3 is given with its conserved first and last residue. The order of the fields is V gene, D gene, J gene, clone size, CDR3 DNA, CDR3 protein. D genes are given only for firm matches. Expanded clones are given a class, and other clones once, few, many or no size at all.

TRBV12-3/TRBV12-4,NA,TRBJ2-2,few,TGTGCCAGCACCACAAACACCGGGGAGCTGTTTTTT,CASTTNTGELFF
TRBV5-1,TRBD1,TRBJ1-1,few,TGCGCCAGCAGCGGGACAGGGGGTGGCACTGAAGCTTTCTTT,CASSGTGGGTEAFF
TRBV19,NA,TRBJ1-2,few,TGTGCCAGTAGTATAGTAGGTGGCGGTCTCAACTATGGCTACACCTTC,CASSIVGGGLNYGYTF
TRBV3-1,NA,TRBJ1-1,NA,TGTGCCAGCAGCCAAGCTCCCTGGGACAAAAACACTGAAGCTTTCTTT,CASSQAPWDKNTEAFF
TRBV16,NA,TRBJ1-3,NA,TGTGCCAGCAGCCCCCGGAGCGGAAGCTCTGGAAACACCATATATTTT,CASSPRSGSSGNTIYF
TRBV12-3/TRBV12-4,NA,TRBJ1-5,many,TGTGCCAGCAGTTTAGCAGGGGATGAGGGCAATCAGCCCCAGCATTTT,CASSLAGDEGNQPQHF
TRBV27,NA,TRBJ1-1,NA,TGTGCCAGCAGTTTATCGGCAGGGGCTGGGACTGAAGCTTTCTTT,CASSLSAGAGTEAFF
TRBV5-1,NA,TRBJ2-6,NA,TGCGCCAGCAGCTTGACTGGGGCTGGCTCTGGGGCCAACGTCCTGACTTTC,CASSLTGAGSGANVLTF
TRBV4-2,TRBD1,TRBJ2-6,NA,TGTGCCAGCAGCCAAGGACAGGGCTCTGGGGCCAACGTCCTGACTTTC,CASSQGQGSGANVLTF
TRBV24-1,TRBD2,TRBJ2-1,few,TGTGCCACCAGCTCGGGACTAGCGGGCGGCAATGAGCAGTTCTTC,CATSSGLAGGNEQFF
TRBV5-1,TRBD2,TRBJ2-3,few,TGCGCCAGCAGCCCGGATGGGACTACTGGAGATACGCAGTATTTT,CASSPDGTTGDTQYF
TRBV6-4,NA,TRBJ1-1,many,TGTGCCAGCCGACTTACGAACATGAACACTGAAGCTTTCTTT,CASRLTNMNTEAFF
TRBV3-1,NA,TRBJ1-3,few,TGTGCCAGCAGCGGGGGAAACACCATATATTTT,CASSGGNTIYF
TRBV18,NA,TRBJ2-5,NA,TGTGCCAGCTCACCCGGGTCTGATGAGACCCAGTACTTC,CASSPGSDETQYF
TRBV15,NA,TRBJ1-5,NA,TGTGCCACCAGCAGAGATCTGGACGGACTTAGCAATCAGCCCCAGCATTTT,CATSRDLDGLSNQPQHF
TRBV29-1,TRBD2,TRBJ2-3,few,TGCAGCGCCCTTCTAGCGGGCTTCACAGATACGCAGTATTTT,CSALLAGFTDTQYF
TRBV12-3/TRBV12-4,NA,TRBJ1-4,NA,TGTGCCAGCAGTCCCCTGGTCCGGGGGGGCGAAAAACTGTTTTTT,CASSPLVRGGEKLFF
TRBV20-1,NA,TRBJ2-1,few,TGCAGTGCTAGAGTAATGTATAGCTCCTACAATGAGCAGTTCTTC,CSARVMYSSYNEQFF
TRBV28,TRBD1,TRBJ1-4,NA,TGTGCCAGCAGTTTACAGGGGGCCCCAACTAATGAAAAACTGTTTTTT,CASSLQGAPTNEKLFF
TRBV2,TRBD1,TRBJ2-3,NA,TGTGCCAGCAACAGGGGAGTCGGCGATACGCAGTATTTT,CASNRGVGDTQYF
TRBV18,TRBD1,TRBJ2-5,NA,TGTGCCAGCTCACCACCCCGGACAGGACAAGAGACCCAGTACTTC,CASSPPRTGQETQYF
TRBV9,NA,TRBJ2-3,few,TGTGCCAGCAGTCCGAAAGTGGGCACAGATACGCAGTATTTT,CASSPKVGTDTQYF
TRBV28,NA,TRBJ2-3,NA,TGTGCCAGCAGTTTCGGGCAGGGAGTGGATACGCAGTATTTT,CASSFGQGVDTQYF
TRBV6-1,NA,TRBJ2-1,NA,TGTGCCAGCAGTGAATACTGGCGGGAAGGTGAGCAGTTCTTC,CASSEYWREGEQFF
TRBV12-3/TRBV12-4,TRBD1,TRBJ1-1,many,TGTGCCAGCAGTTTAGCTGGCCAGGGGGGAGAAGCTTTCTTT,CASSLAGQGGEAFF
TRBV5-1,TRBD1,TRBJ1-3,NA,TGCGCCAGCAGCTTGCAGGGGGTCGCCGGAAACACCATATATTTT,CASSLQGVAGNTIYF
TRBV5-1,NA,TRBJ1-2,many,TGCGCCAGCAGCTTGGGACAGCTCCCCTCTTATGGCTACACCTTC,CASSLGQLPSYGYTF
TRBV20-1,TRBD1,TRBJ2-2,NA,TGCAGTGTGTTAAGGACAGGGGTAGACACCGGGGAGCTGTTTTTT,CSVLRTGVDTGELFF
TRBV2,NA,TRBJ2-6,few,TGTGCCAGCAGTGATTGGGTCTCTGGGGCCAACGTCCTGACTTTC,CASSDWVSGANVLTF
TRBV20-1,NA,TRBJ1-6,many,TGCAGTGCCTCTAGCCGGGGGGCAGACATCAATTCACCCCTCCACTTT,CSASSRGADINSPLHF
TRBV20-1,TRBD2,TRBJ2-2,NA,TGCAGTGCTCCTCGAGCGGGATACACCGGGGAGCTGTTTTTT,CSAPRAGYTGELFF
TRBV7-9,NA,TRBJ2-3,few,TGTGCCAGCAGCCAGGACGTAGGGGTTGATACGCAGTATTTT,CASSQDVGVDTQYF
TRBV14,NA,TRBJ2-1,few,TGTGCCAGCAGCCATCATGCCCCCTCTTGGTCCTACAATGAGCAGTTCTTC,CASSHHAPSWSYNEQFF
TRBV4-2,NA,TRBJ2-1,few,TGTGCCAGCAACCACTTCCGCTGTCAAGTCCAGTTCTTC,CASNHFRCQVQFF
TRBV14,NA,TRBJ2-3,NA,TGTGCCAGCAGCCACACTAGGACAGATACGCAGTATTTT,CASSHTRTDTQYF
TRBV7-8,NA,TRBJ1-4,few,TGTGCCAGCAGCTTAGCGACGAGGGGGGGTAATGAAAAACTGTTTTTT,CASSLATRGGNEKLFF
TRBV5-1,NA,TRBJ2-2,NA,TGCGCCAGCAGCTTGGCCAATCGGCACAAGAACACCGGGGAGCTGTTTTTT,CASSLANRHKNTGELFF
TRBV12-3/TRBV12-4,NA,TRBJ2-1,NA,TGTGCCAGCAGTAGAGAAGGGGTTTACTACAATGAGCAGTTCTTC,CASSREGVYYNEQFF
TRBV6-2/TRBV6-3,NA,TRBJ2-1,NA,TGTGCCAGCAGTTACTCGTCAGAATACAATGAGCAGTTCTTC,CASSYSSEYNEQFF
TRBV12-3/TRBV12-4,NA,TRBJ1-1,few,TGTGCCAGCACTCCGAGCGATGGGGTGGGCAATGAAGCTTTCTTT,CASTPSDGVGNEAFF
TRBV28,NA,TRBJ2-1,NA,TGTGCCAGCCGCTGGGGCAATTGCAATGAGCAGTTCTTC,CASRWGNCNEQFF
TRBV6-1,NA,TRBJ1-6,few,TGTGCCAGCGGATCAAATTCACCCCTCCACTTT,CASGSNSPLHF
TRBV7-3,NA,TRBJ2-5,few,TGTGCCAGCAGCTTAGAAGGGACCACCCAAGAGACCCAGTACTTC,CASSLEGTTQETQYF